These 20 T cell receptor beta chains share one sample of origin, sequenced in a study of T cells in Graves' hyperthyroidism and ophthalmopathy. Amplified TCR beta CDR3 regions derived from RNA transcripts. First-round RT-PCR of the TCR CDR3 relied on the HTBI primer set. In TCRdb, the multiplex PCR reads were re-called with MiXCR into one record per CDR3 protein. This repertoire shows around 600,000 distinct CDR3 sequences, 45% found once; its top ten account for approximately 7.2%. Sequencing input: peripheral blood or thyroid tissue (not recorded which). The receptor set was obtained from an adult man with Graves' disease, either hyperthyroidism or ophthalmopathy (not recorded which).

In DNA form, the CDR3 reads TGTGCCAGCAGCTTTTTCGGACGGGCCCTTTCACCCCTCCACTTT. Protein sequence: CASSFFGRALSPLHF. J is TRBJ1-6 and V is TRBV7-9; no clear D gene. The V end was cut by 3 bases, the J end by 9 bases, with 15 bases between. Germline lookup yields CDR1 SEHNR and CDR2 FQNEAQ (reference sequence). The CDR3 is made up of 15 amino acids.

Points on this clonotype: A much larger clone is a single base away; this may be a read error. V gene TRBV10-3 combines with J gene TRBJ2-5, with TRBD1 matching 7 bases. Trimming took 4 bases from V and 5 from J; bases not matched to a gene: 1. The CDR3 spans 12 residues. CDR1 and CDR2 from the germline V gene are ENHRY and SYGVKD. The CDR3 DNA follows: TGTGCCATCAGTGTCAGGGGGGAGACCCAGTACTTC. Protein sequence: CAISVRGETQYF.

The rearrangement joins TRBV25-1 to TRBJ1-6, with 7 bases matching TRBD1. This CDR3 is 15 amino acids long. V gave up 4 bases and J gave up 10 bases; unmatched junction bases: 10. CDR1 is MGHDK and CDR2 is SYGVNS in the germline V gene. CDR3 in amino acids: CASSASTGYGSPLHF. Written as DNA, the CDR3 is TGTGCCAGCAGTGCCTCGACAGGGTATGGCTCACCCCTCCACTTT. Full variable domain (missing parts from reference TRBV25-1 and TRBJ1-6): EADIYQTPRYLVIGTGKKITLECSQTMGHDKMYWYQQDPGMELHLIHYSYGVNSTEKGDLSSESTVSRIRTEHFPLTLESARPSHTSQYLCASSASTGYGSPLHFGNGTRLTVT.

This clonotype has just a few counts. The genes are TRBV7-9 and TRBJ1-1; the D gene is possibly TRBD1 (5 bases). V lost 4 bases, J lost 11 bases, and 14 bases lay in between. Germline V lookup: CDR1 SEHNR, CDR2 FQNEAQ (reference sequence). This CDR3 has 12 residues. CDR3 sequence reads: CASSYRLLEAFF. The DNA of the CDR3 is TGTGCCAGCAGCTACAGGCTATTGGAGGCTTTCTTT.

This clonotype was picked up a small number of times. The chain is built from TRBV7-8 and TRBJ2-7, with 16 bases lining up with TRBD2. This CDR3 is built from 17 residues. CDR1 SGHVS and CDR2 FQNEAQ come from the germline V gene. Trimming cost V 6 bases and J 3 bases; bases outside gene matches: 8. This CDR3 reads CASSSGTSGGAGYEQYF. The CDR3 coding sequence is TGTGCCAGCAGTTCGGGGACTAGCGGGGGGGCCGGCTACGAGCAGTACTTC.

This clonotype was found many times. The rearrangement joins TRBV6-1 to TRBJ2-7, with 11 bases that match TRBD1. The length of the CDR3 is 15 residues. Germline CDR1 MNHNS, CDR2 SASEGT. V lost 0 bases to trimming and J lost 3 bases; unmatched junction nucleotides: 1. CDR3 protein: CASSEAGTGGYEQYF. The CDR3 DNA is TGTGCCAGCAGTGAAGCGGGGACAGGGGGCTACGAGCAGTACTTC.

The V call is TRBV11-2, the J call TRBJ1-1, with 7 nucleotides matching TRBD1. Germline CDR1 is SGHAT and CDR2 is FQNNGV. The junction had 8 bases not matched to a gene; V was cut back by 3 bases and J by 1 base. The CDR3 totals 16 residues. CDR3 DNA: TGTGCCAGCAGCTTTAATACGGGACAGAGGAACACTGAAGCTTTCTTT. Translated, it gives CASSFNTGQRNTEAFF.

The rearrangement links TRBV2 to TRBJ2-7; 7 bases match TRBD1. This CDR3 spans 12 amino acids. The V gene end was trimmed by 9 bases and the J gene end by 3 bases; junction bases not matched to a gene: 5. From germline, CDR1 is SNHLY and CDR2 FYNNEI. The CDR3 coding sequence is TGTGCCAGTTTCGGGACAGACTACGAGCAGTACTTC. It yields the protein CASFGTDYEQYF.

V gene TRBV20-1 combines with J gene TRBJ2-7; 11 nucleotides match TRBD1. This CDR3 is 14 amino acids long. V dropped 6 bases and J dropped 3; count of bases not matched to a gene: 7. Germline V CDR1 and CDR2: DFQATT, SNEGSKA (reference sequence). CDR3 region: CSAEPGTGGYEQYF. The CDR3, as DNA: TGCAGTGCGGAACCCGGGACAGGGGGCTACGAGCAGTACTTC.

V is TRBV20-1 and J is TRBJ1-1, with 9 bases lining up with TRBD1. J lost 0 bases, V lost 0 bases, and 8 bases had no gene match. The CDR3 is made up of 17 amino acids. Per germline, CDR1 DFQATT and CDR2 SNEGSKA (reference sequence). The CDR3 is CSARDLVRDRVNTEAFF. The CDR3 nucleotides are TGCAGTGCTAGAGATCTAGTTCGGGACAGGGTGAACACTGAAGCTTTCTTT.

The chain combines TRBV9 with TRBJ1-3; 7 nucleotides align to TRBD1. Trimming at V came to 4 bases and at J to 0 bases, leaving 10 bases not matched to a gene. This CDR3 comprises 17 residues. CDR1 SGDLS and CDR2 YYNGEE come from the germline V gene. The CDR3 loop reads CASSQHGTANSGNTIYF. For the CDR3, the DNA is TGTGCCAGCAGCCAGCACGGGACAGCGAACTCTGGAAACACCATATATTTT. Full variable domain (rest looked up from reference TRBV9 and TRBJ1-3): DSGVTQTPKHLITATGQRVTLRCSPRSGDLSVYWYQQSLDQGLQFLIQYYNGEERAKGNILERFSAQQFPDLHSELNLSSLELGDSALYFCASSQHGTANSGNTIYFGEGSWLTVV.

With respect to this clonotype: One end of the junction does not line up with germline, which may come from a read error. V gene TRBV7-8 combines with J gene TRBJ1-5, with D possibly matching TRBD1 (5 bases). The CDR3 loop spans 14 amino acids. CDR1 is SGHVS and CDR2 is FQNEAQ in the germline V gene. The CDR3 here is CASSSGGGIRPQHF. The CDR3 region has the DNA TGCGCCAGCAGCAGCGGTGGGGGGATTCGGCCCCAGCATTTT. Together with reference TRBV7-8 and TRBJ1-5, the CDR3 gives the full variable domain: GAGVSQSPRYKVAKRGQDVALRCDPISGHVSLFWYQQALGQGPEFLTYFQNEAQLDKSGLPSDRFFAERPEGSVSTLKIQRTQQEDSAVYLCASSSGGGIRPQHFGDGTRLSIL.

Only a few counts were recorded for this clonotype. The chain couples TRBV29-1 to TRBJ1-1; no firm D call. CDR1 is SQVTM, CDR2 ANQGSEA, per germline. V was pared by 0 bases and J by 8 bases, with 13 bases between. The CDR3 runs to 13 residues. CDR3 residues: CSVEDPYYPEAFF. CDR3 nucleotide sequence: TGCAGCGTTGAAGATCCCTATTATCCGGAAGCTTTCTTT.

The chain recombines TRBV7-8 with TRBJ1-5, with D unresolved. Germline lookup yields CDR1 SGHVS and CDR2 FQNEAQ. CDR3 length equals 16 residues. The germline V and J ends were trimmed by 5 bases and 4 bases, with 18 bases remaining between them. Written as DNA, the CDR3 is TGTGCCAGCAGCCAAGTAGCAAGCACCGTAAATCAGCCCCAGCATTTT. It is translated as CASSQVASTVNQPQHF.

This clonotype was detected only a few times. The V gene is TRBV5-1, the J gene TRBJ2-5, with D perhaps matching TRBD2 (6 bases). This CDR3 is 14 amino acids long. The germline CDR1 and CDR2 sequences are SGHRS and YFSETQ. The germline V and J ends were trimmed by 4 bases and 5 bases, with 15 bases remaining between them. CDR3 nucleotide sequence: TGCGCCAGCAGCGGAGGGGCCACGGGGGAGACCCAGTACTTC. This codes for CASSGGATGETQYF.

The CDR3 nucleotides are TGCAGTGCTAGAGATATGCAGGGGACAAACACCATATATTTT. This encodes CSARDMQGTNTIYF. The genes are TRBV20-1 and TRBJ1-3; the D gene is possibly TRBD1 (6 bases). Trimming removed 0 bases at V and 6 bases at J, with 12 bases between. The length of the CDR3 is 14 residues. Germline CDR1 is DFQATT and CDR2 is SNEGSKA (reference sequence).

The genes are TRBV10-3 and TRBJ1-3; 7 positions match TRBD1. The CDR3 loop spans 16 amino acids. The germline gives CDR1 ENHRY, CDR2 SYGVKD. V gave up 6 bases and J gave up 0 bases; unmatched junction bases: 8. DNA of the CDR3: TGTGCCATCAGCGTTACTTGGGACAGCTCTGGAAACACCATATATTTT. This translates into CAISVTWDSSGNTIYF.

The rearrangement links TRBV7-9 to TRBJ1-3; no clear D. Germline CDR1 is SEHNR and CDR2 is FQNEAQ (reference sequence). This CDR3 is 14 amino acids long. The germline V and J ends were trimmed by 6 bases and 4 bases, with 13 bases remaining between them. The CDR3, as DNA: TGTGCCAGCAGTTACTCGGGGATCGGAAACACCATATATTTT. Translated, it gives CASSYSGIGNTIYF.

This chain connects TRBV7-8 to TRBJ2-7, with a tentative D call TRBD2 (6 bases). The CDR3 totals 14 residues. CDR1 and CDR2 from the germline V gene are SGHVS and FQNEAQ. Trimming stripped 3 bases from V and 7 bases from J, with 16 bases between. CDR3: CASSFGRVDYEQYF. The CDR3 region has the DNA TGTGCCAGCAGCTTTGGCAGGGTGGACTATGAGCAGTACTTC.

The CDR3 loop reads CAISSPGRAGANVLTF. For the CDR3, the DNA is TGTGCCATCAGTTCCCCAGGCAGGGCTGGGGCCAACGTCCTGACTTTC. The V and J genes are TRBV7-9 and TRBJ2-6, with D possibly being TRBD1 (5 bases). Germline V gene lookup returns CDR1 SEHNR and CDR2 FQNEAQ (reference sequence). CDR3 size: 16 residues. Between the trimmed V and J ends, which lost 10 bases and 2 bases, there was a span of 18 bases.